The rows below give T cell receptor beta chains drawn from one sample of a study of T cell responses to AZD1222 COVID-19 vaccine. The protocol was immunoSEQ multiplex PCR, while the TCRdb copy is restricted to in-frame clones and leaves out a portion. The data contain 120,000 or so clones, 90% of them singletons. The sequencing here drew on peripheral blood, taken on day 0 of AZD1222 vaccination. The source of these receptors is an adult in good health. CDR3s include the opening cysteine and the closing phenylalanine or tryptophan. D genes are given only for firm matches. Expanded clones are given a class, and other clones once, few, many or no size at all.

TRBJ2-1 | . | TRBV12-3/TRBV12-4 | . | TGTGCCAGCAGCCGAAGCGACCACAATGAGCAGTTCTTC | CASSRSDHNEQFF
TRBJ2-3 | TRBD2 | TRBV5-6 | . | TGTGCCAGCAGCCGGGGACTAGCGGGGGTAGATACGCAGTATTTT | CASSRGLAGVDTQYF
TRBJ1-6 | . | TRBV27 | . | TGTGCCAGCAGTTCCCCCCTCAGGGACTCACCCCTCCACTTT | CASSSPLRDSPLHF
TRBJ2-7 | TRBD2 | TRBV28 | . | TGTGCCAGCTCAAGCGGGAGTCTCTACGAGCAGTACTTC | CASSSGSLYEQYF
TRBJ2-1 | . | TRBV6-5 | . | TGTGCCAGCAGTCCCCCGGAATCTGAGCAGTTCTTC | CASSPPESEQFF
TRBJ2-3 | . | TRBV28 | . | TGTGCCAGCAGTTTAGCAGGGTTTAACACAGATACGCAGTATTTT | CASSLAGFNTDTQYF
TRBJ2-3 | . | TRBV12-3/TRBV12-4 | . | TGTGCCAGCAGTTTAGGTCTAGGGGATACGCAGTATTTT | CASSLGLGDTQYF
TRBJ2-3 | . | TRBV4-2 | . | TGTGCCAGCAGCCAAGATTGGTTTAGGTTTAGCATAGCAGATACGCAGTATTTT | CASSQDWFRFSIADTQYF
TRBJ2-1 | TRBD2 | TRBV15 | . | TGTGCCACCAGCAGAGAGACTAGCGACTACTCCTACAATGAGCAGTTCTTC | CATSRETSDYSYNEQFF
TRBJ2-1 | TRBD2 | TRBV23-1 | . | TGCGCCAGCACTACATTGAAAGCGGGAGAGTCGTTTCATGAGCAGTTCTTC | CASTTLKAGESFHEQFF
TRBJ2-2 | . | TRBV3-1/TRBV3-2 | . | TGTGCCAGCAGCTTCGCAGGGGCCGACACCGGGGAGCTGTTTTTT | CASSFAGADTGELFF
TRBJ2-1 | TRBD2 | TRBV28 | few | TGTGCCAGCCGGGGACTAGCGGGAAGAAATGAGCAGTTCTTC | CASRGLAGRNEQFF
TRBJ1-5 | . | TRBV9 | once | TGTGCCAGCGGCCGAGGAGGGGACAATCAGCCCCAGCATTTT | CASGRGGDNQPQHF
TRBJ2-1 | . | TRBV25-1 | once | TGTGCCAGCAGTGATCGGGTTTCTGAGCAGTTCTTC | CASSDRVSEQFF
TRBJ2-4 | TRBD1 | TRBV27 | . | TGTGCCAGCAGTAAACAGGGGGTAGGCAAAAACATTCAGTACTTC | CASSKQGVGKNIQYF
TRBJ1-6 | TRBD1 | TRBV27 | . | TGTGCCAGCAGTTTATCCGACAGGGCTAATTCACCCCTCCACTTT | CASSLSDRANSPLHF
TRBJ1-4 | TRBD1 | TRBV5-1 | once | TGCGCCAGCAGCCCGGGACAGGGTGTTGAAAAACTGTTTTTT | CASSPGQGVEKLFF
TRBJ2-3 | TRBD1 | TRBV4-1 | . | TGCGCCAGCAGCCAAGGGACAGGGGGGTTAAGGGCAGATACGCAGTATTTT | CASSQGTGGLRADTQYF
TRBJ1-5 | . | TRBV30 | few | TGTGCCTGGAGTGCCGACTTCCAGGGTTCGGGTCAGCCCCAGCATTTT | CAWSADFQGSGQPQHF
TRBJ2-2 | TRBD2 | TRBV5-1 | . | TGCGCCAGCAACGGACTAGCGGGAGCGGGCGGGGAGCTGTTTTTT | CASNGLAGAGGELFF
TRBJ2-3 | TRBD2 | TRBV28 | . | TGTGCCAGCAGAAGACTAGCGGCTAGCACAGATACGCAGTATTTT | CASRRLAASTDTQYF
TRBJ2-1 | TRBD2 | TRBV6-1 | . | TGTGCCAGCAGTGAAGAACTAGCGGGAATCTACAATGAGCAGTTCTTC | CASSEELAGIYNEQFF
TRBJ2-1 | TRBD2 | TRBV7-7 | . | TGTGCTAGCAGCCTAGGACTAGCTAGAATCGGTGAGCAGTTCTTC | CASSLGLARIGEQFF
TRBJ2-3 | TRBD1 | TRBV10-1 | . | TGCGCCAGCAGTGAGTCGACAGGGATGGATACGCAGTATTTT | CASSESTGMDTQYF
TRBJ2-5 | . | TRBV19 | . | TGTGCCAGTAGTATAGATATTGGCTTAGGGACCCAGTACTTC | CASSIDIGLGTQYF
TRBJ2-3 | TRBD1 | TRBV7-9 | . | TGTGCCAGCAGTCAGGGGGTAGTCTCTACAGATACGCAGTATTTT | CASSQGVVSTDTQYF
TRBJ2-7 | TRBD2 | TRBV5-1 | . | TGCGCCAGCAGCTCGCGGGGGACCTACGAGCAGTACTTC | CASSSRGTYEQYF
TRBJ2-6 | . | TRBV4-3 | . | TGCGCCAGCAGCCAAGATCGGGTTACTGGGGCCAACGTCCTGACTTTC | CASSQDRVTGANVLTF
TRBJ1-2 | . | TRBV29-1 | . | TGCAGCGCTAGGGGGGGGAACTATGGCTACACCTTC | CSARGGNYGYTF
TRBJ2-2 | TRBD1 | TRBV2 | . | TGTGCCAGCAGTGATGAGGGGGCGGACACCGGGGAGCTGTTTTTT | CASSDEGADTGELFF
TRBJ2-5 | TRBD2 | TRBV12-3/TRBV12-4 | . | TGTGCCAGCAGTAGGGTCGCCGGGAGGCTCCAGTACTTC | CASSRVAGRLQYF
TRBJ1-2 | . | TRBV30 | . | TGTGCCTGGAGTGTAACTCGGGGCTATGGCTACACCTTC | CAWSVTRGYGYTF
TRBJ1-4 | . | TRBV12-3/TRBV12-4 | once | TGTGCCAGCAGTTTTAGGAGGAATGAAAAACTGTTTTTT | CASSFRRNEKLFF
TRBJ1-1 | . | TRBV2 | . | TGTGCCAGCAGGGAGGAAGATAACACTGAAGCTTTCTTT | CASREEDNTEAFF
TRBJ2-7 | . | TRBV19 | . | TGTGCCAGTAGTATAGATCTTGGGGGCTACTACGACGAGCAGTACTTC | CASSIDLGGYYDEQYF
TRBJ1-4 | . | TRBV6-5 | . | TGTGCCAGCAGTTACACCCTGACAGGAAGGAATGAAAAACTGTTTTTT | CASSYTLTGRNEKLFF
TRBJ2-7 | . | TRBV7-8 | . | TGTGCCAGCAGCTCCCCAGGGGTTTCCTACGAGCAGTACTTC | CASSSPGVSYEQYF
TRBJ2-7 | . | TRBV18 | . | TGTGCCAGCTCACGGATGGGTGGATCGGGAGAGCAGTACTTC | CASSRMGGSGEQYF
TRBJ2-7 | . | TRBV5-1 | . | TGCGCCAGCAGCTTGGACGGGTTTGGAGTCCGCGAGCAGTACTTC | CASSLDGFGVREQYF
TRBJ2-3 | . | TRBV27 | . | TGTGCCAGCAGTTCTTACAGGGAAACAGATACGCAGTATTTT | CASSSYRETDTQYF
TRBJ1-2 | . | TRBV27 | . | TGTGCCAGCAGTGCAGAAGGACAGTTCTATGGCTACACCTTC | CASSAEGQFYGYTF
TRBJ1-1 | . | TRBV28 | . | TGTGCCAGCAGTTCTCCGGGTCTCCCTGGAGCTGAAGCTTTCTTT | CASSSPGLPGAEAFF
TRBJ2-3 | TRBD2 | TRBV5-1 | . | TGCGCCAGCAGCTTGGCGGGACTAGCGGGAATAGATACGCAGTATTTT | CASSLAGLAGIDTQYF
TRBJ2-6 | . | TRBV5-8 | once | TGTGCCAGCAGTCCGGACAGAGGTTTCCACTCTGGGGCCAACGTCCTGACTTTC | CASSPDRGFHSGANVLTF
TRBJ2-2 | . | TRBV25-1 | once | TGTGCCAGCAGTCCGTACCGGGGCAACACCGGGGAGCTGTTTTTT | CASSPYRGNTGELFF
TRBJ1-2 | . | TRBV4-1 | . | TGCGCCAGCAGCCAAGGCCTCCTGGGGATCTATGGCTACACCTTC | CASSQGLLGIYGYTF
TRBJ1-3 | TRBD1 | TRBV14 | . | TGTGCCAGCAGCCCGCCTGGACAGGGACCCCACTCTGGAAACACCATATATTTT | CASSPPGQGPHSGNTIYF
TRBJ1-5 | . | TRBV6-5 | . | TGTGCCAGCACCTACCTCGGGAATCAGCCCCAGCATTTT | CASTYLGNQPQHF
TRBJ1-1 | . | TRBV18 | . | TGTGCCAGCTCACCACCGGCAGACACTGAAGCTTTCTTT | CASSPPADTEAFF
TRBJ2-1 | TRBD2 | TRBV2 | . | TGTGCCAGCGGACTAGAGAGTTCCTACAATGAGCAGTTCTTC | CASGLESSYNEQFF
TRBJ2-2 | . | TRBV5-6 | . | TGTGCCAGCAGTGGGACTTTTAACACCGGGGAGCTGTTTTTT | CASSGTFNTGELFF
TRBJ2-1 | TRBD2 | TRBV4-3 | . | TGCGCCAGCAGCCAAGACCGTAGCGGGGACCGTAATGAGCAGTTCTTC | CASSQDRSGDRNEQFF
TRBJ1-2 | . | TRBV20-1 | few | TGCAGTGCTAGTGGTGACAGCGGGGATCACTATGGCTACACCTTC | CSASGDSGDHYGYTF
TRBJ1-2 | . | TRBV24-1 | once | TGTGCCACCAGTGATTATTACGATAACTATGGCTACACCTTC | CATSDYYDNYGYTF